This T cell receptor beta chain was recovered during a study of T-cell reconstitution after alpha-beta-depleted transplantation in children. Study results and caveats: After transplant, at about two months, alpha-beta T cells were reportedly derived from several hundred expanded graft clones. By one year post-transplant, T-cell counts and diversity largely arose from T cells that were newly produced.

After removal of 1 base from V and 0 bases from J, the junction contained 9 bases not matched to a gene. Germline lookup yields CDR1 SGHAT and CDR2 FQDESV (reference sequence). The CDR3 extends over 19 amino acids. Unique molecular identifiers tagged the TCRbeta library. TCRdb reprocessed the PCR reads with MiXCR, giving one entry per CDR3 protein. There are around 960,000 distinct CDR3 sequences in the sample; roughly 29% occur only once, and about 28% lies in the top ten. Remarks on this clonotype: The antigen remains undetermined.

This specimen was PBMCs, mostly from graft donor cells, taken 360 days after TCRalphabeta/CD19-depleted stem cell transplant. This receptor was taken from a boy younger than two who had a stem cell transplant for SCID, so the T cells may come from the graft donor. This sequence joins TRBV11-1 and TRBJ2-1; 10 bases line up with TRBD2. Here the CDR3 reads CASSLVTFSGGSSYNEQFF. The CDR3 nucleotides read TGTGCCAGCAGCTTAGTAACCTTTAGCGGGGGGAGCTCCTACAATGAGCAGTTCTTC. Combining the CDR3 with reference TRBV11-1 and TRBJ2-1 gives the whole variable domain EAEVAQSPRYKITEKSQAVAFWCDPISGHATLYWYRQILGQGPELLVQFQDESVVDDSQLPKDRFSAERLKGVDSTLKIQPAELGDSAMYLCASSLVTFSGGSSYNEQFFGPGTRLTVL.